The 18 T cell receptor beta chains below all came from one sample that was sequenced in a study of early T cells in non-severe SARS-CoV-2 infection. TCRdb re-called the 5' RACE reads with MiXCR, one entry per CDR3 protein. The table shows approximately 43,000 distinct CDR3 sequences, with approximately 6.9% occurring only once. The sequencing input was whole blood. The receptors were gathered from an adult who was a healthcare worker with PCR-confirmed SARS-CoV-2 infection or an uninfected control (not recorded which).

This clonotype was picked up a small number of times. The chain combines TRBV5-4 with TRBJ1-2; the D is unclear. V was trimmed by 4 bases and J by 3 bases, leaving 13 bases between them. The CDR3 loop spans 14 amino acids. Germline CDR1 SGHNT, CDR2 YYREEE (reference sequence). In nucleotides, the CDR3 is TGTGCCAGCAGCCCCCAGGAAGAGGACTATGGCTACACCTTC. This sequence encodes CASSPQEEDYGYTF.

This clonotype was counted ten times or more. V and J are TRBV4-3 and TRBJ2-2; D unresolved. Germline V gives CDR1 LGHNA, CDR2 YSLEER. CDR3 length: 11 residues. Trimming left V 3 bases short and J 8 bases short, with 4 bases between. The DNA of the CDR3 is TGCGCCAGCAGCCAGGAAGGGGAGCTGTTTTTT. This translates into CASSQEGELFF.

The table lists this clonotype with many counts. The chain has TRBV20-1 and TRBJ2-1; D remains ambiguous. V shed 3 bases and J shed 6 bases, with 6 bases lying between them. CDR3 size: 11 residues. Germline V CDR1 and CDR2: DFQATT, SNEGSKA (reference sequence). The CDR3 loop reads CSAREFNEQFF. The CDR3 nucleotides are TGCAGTGCTAGGGAATTCAATGAGCAGTTCTTC.

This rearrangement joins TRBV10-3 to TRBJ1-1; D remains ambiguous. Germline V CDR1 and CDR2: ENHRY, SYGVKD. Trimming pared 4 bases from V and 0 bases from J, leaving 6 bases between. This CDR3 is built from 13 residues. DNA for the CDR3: TGTGCCATCAGTGGCAGGCTGAACACTGAAGCTTTCTTT. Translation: CAISGRLNTEAFF.

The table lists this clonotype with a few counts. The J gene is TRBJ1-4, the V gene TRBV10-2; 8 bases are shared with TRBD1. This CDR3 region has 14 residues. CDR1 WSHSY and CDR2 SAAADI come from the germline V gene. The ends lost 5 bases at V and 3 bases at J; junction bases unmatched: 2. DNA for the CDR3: TGCGCCAGCAGTCAGGGGGCACCTAATGAAAAACTGTTTTTT. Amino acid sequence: CASSQGAPNEKLFF.

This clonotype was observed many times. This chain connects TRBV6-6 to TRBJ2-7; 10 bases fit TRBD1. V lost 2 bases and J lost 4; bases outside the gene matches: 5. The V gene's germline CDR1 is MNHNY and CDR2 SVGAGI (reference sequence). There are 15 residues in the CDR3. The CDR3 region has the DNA TGTGCCAGCAGTTACCCGACAGGGGGCGGTTACGAGCAGTACTTC. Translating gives CASSYPTGGGYEQYF.

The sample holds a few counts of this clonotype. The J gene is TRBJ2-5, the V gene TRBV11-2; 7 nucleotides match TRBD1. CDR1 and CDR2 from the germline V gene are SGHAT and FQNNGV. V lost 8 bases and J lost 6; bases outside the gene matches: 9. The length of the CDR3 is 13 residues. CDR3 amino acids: CASEGQFWKTQYF. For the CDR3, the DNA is TGTGCCAGCGAGGGACAGTTCTGGAAGACCCAGTACTTC.

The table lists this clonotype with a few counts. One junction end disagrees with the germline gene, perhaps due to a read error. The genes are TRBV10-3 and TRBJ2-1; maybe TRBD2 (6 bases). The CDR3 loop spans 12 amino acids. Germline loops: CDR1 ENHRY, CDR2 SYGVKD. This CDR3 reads CASSSSGNEQFF. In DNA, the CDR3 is TGTGCCAGCAGTAGTAGCGGCAATGAGCAGTTCTTC.

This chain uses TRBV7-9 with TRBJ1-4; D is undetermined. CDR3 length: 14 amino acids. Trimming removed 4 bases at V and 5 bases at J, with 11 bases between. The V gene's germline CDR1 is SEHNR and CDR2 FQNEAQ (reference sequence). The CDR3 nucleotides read TGTGCCAGCAGCTCCCGTCCAGGAAATGAAAAACTGTTTTTT. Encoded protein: CASSSRPGNEKLFF.

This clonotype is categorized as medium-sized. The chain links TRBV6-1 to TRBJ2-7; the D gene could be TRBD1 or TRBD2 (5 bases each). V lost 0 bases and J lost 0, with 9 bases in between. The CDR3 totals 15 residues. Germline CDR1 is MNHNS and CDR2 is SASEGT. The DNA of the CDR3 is TGTGCCAGCAGTGAAGCTTGGGGGATCTCCTACGAGCAGTACTTC. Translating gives CASSEAWGISYEQYF.

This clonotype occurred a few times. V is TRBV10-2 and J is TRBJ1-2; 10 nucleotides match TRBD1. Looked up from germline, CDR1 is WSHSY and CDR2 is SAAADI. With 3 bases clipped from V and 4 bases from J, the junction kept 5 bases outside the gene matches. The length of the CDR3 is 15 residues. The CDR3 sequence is CASSERTGGLYGYTF. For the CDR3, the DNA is TGCGCCAGCAGTGAAAGGACAGGGGGGCTCTATGGCTACACCTTC.

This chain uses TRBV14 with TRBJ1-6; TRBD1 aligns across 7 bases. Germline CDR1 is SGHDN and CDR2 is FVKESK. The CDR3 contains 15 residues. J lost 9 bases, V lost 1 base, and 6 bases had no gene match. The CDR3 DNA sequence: TGTGCCAGCAGCCAAGGACAGGGTAGATTTTCACCCCTCCACTTT. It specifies CASSQGQGRFSPLHF.

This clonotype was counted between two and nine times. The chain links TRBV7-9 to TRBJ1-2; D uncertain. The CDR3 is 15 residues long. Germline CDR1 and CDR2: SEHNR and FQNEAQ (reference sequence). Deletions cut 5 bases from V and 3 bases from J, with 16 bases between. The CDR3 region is CASSPPWREHYGYTF. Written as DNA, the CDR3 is TGTGCCAGCAGCCCCCCCTGGCGCGAGCACTATGGCTACACCTTC. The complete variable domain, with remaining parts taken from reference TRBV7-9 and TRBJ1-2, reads DTGVSQNPRHKITKRGQNVTFRCDPISEHNRLYWYRQTLGQGPEFLTYFQNEAQLEKSRLLSDRFSAERPKGSFSTLEIQRTEQGDSAMYLCASSPPWREHYGYTFGSGTRLTVV.

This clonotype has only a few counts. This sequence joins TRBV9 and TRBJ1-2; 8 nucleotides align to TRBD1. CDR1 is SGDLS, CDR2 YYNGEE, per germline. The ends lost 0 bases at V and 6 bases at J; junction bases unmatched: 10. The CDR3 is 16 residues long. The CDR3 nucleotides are TGTGCCAGCAGCGTAGCTCCACAGGGGGGTAGTGATGGCTACACCTTC. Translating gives CASSVAPQGGSDGYTF.

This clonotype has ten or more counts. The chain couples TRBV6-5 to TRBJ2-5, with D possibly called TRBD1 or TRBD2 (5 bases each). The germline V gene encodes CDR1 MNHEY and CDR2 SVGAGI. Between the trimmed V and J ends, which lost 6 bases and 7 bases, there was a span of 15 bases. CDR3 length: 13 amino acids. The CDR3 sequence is CASSFPGLGTQYF. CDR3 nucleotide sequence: TGTGCCAGCAGCTTTCCGGGGCTCGGGACCCAGTACTTC.

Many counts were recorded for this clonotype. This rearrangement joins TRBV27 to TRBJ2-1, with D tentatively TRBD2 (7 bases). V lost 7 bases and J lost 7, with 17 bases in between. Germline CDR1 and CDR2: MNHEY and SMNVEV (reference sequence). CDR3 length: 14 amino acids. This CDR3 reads CASTRGARLNEQFF. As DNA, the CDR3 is TGTGCCAGCACACGGGGGGCCCGATTGAATGAGCAGTTCTTC.

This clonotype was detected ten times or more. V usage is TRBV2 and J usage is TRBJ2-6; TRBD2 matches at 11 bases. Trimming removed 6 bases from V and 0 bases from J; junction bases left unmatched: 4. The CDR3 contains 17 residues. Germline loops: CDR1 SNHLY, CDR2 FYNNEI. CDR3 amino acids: CASRELAGDSGANVLTF. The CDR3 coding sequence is TGTGCCAGCAGGGAACTAGCGGGGGACTCTGGGGCCAACGTCCTGACTTTC.

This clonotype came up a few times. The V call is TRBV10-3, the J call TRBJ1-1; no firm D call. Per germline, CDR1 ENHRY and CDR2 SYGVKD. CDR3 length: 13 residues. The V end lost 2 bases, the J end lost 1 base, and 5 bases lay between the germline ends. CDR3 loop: CAISETENTEAFF. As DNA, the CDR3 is TGTGCCATCAGTGAGACAGAGAACACTGAAGCTTTCTTT.